The clone carrying this T cell receptor (beta chain) appeared a few times. Its antigen is still unknown. This entry belongs to a study of blood T cells in healthy people across ages. Across the study: About one barcoded beta molecule per two T cells was the capture yield of template switching. Overall study findings and caveats: Using unsorted PBMCs precluded a conclusive naive versus antigen-experienced comparison. Expanded clonotype shifts may have been confounded, as the donors had an unknown CMV status. Significant beta diversity loss was already apparent by age around 36, declining roughly linearly.

A J-beta primer mix and a sample-barcoded 5' primer were used in a second PCR of roughly 6 to 11 cycles. From the 5' RACE reads, TCRdb called clonotypes with MiXCR, one entry per CDR3 protein. The repertoire includes 750,000 to 950,000 distinct CDR3 sequences, approximately 55% of them detected once, and 41% sits in the top ten. The CDR3 covers 15 residues. Germline CDR1 reads SEHNR; CDR2 reads FQNEAQ (reference sequence). V was shortened by 5 bases and J by 1 base, with 12 bases between the two germline ends. Sequencing was performed on blood. The sequence was collected from a man older than 75 in good health. The chain uses TRBV7-9 and TRBJ2-1; D possibly uses TRBD1 or TRBD2 (5 bases each). The CDR3 loop is CASSGDPSSYNEQFF. CDR3 sequence (DNA): TGTGCCAGCAGCGGGGACCCTTCTTCCTACAATGAGCAGTTCTTC.